This T cell receptor beta chain came from a study of T cell responses to AZD1222 COVID-19 vaccine. This table comes from immunoSEQ multiplex PCR, and its TCRdb copy is limited to in-frame clones, with some not included. The sample lists roughly 150,000 clones, approximately 83% occurring once. The specimen comprised peripheral blood, sampled on day 0 of AZD1222 vaccination. This clonotype originated in an adult in good health.

The CDR3 spells CASSLYGGGLRKETQYF. In DNA, the CDR3 is TGTGCCAGCAGTTTATACGGCGGGGGTTTAAGGAAAGAGACCCAGTACTTC. The chain recombines TRBV27 with TRBJ2-5, with 7 bases lining up with TRBD2. Germline V CDR1 and CDR2: MNHEY, SMNVEV (reference sequence). The J segment lost 3 bases and the V segment lost 1 base, leaving 11 bases of the junction unmatched. This CDR3 comprises 17 residues.